This T cell receptor (beta chain) was identified during a study of T cell responses to AZD1222 COVID-19 vaccine. Whole-study context: Researchers grouped second doses given at about 4 or about 12 weeks into one pool.

Study conclusions and caveats: The study identified only 6 or 7 AZD1222 recipients as seropositive at baseline. Clonal diversity may have been underestimated, and the donors were mostly white British, with more females than males.

The CDR3 spans 14 residues. Germline loops: CDR1 LGHNA, CDR2 YNFKEQ. Trimming pared 1 base from V and 2 bases from J, leaving 9 bases between. Assay: immunoSEQ multiplex PCR; the TCRdb copy retains only in-frame clones and omits some. The table includes 100,000 or so clones, roughly 87% detected once. On this clone: The antigen remains undetermined.

Sequences were derived from peripheral blood, sampled on day 0 of AZD1222 vaccination. This clonotype was sampled from an adult in good health. The genes are TRBV4-2 and TRBJ2-7; D is possibly TRBD1 (5 bases). The CDR3 DNA reads as TGTGCCAGCAGCCAAGTAGGGGTGGCCTACGAGCAGTACTTC. It encodes CASSQVGVAYEQYF.